This T cell receptor (beta chain) was identified in a study of PD-1 blockade in mismatch repair-deficient tumors. The data were produced by immunoSEQ multiplex PCR, yet TCRdb's version contains in-frame clones alone and is incomplete. The table includes 30,000 to 35,000 clones, approximately 80% detected once. The clonotype comes from an adult with mismatch repair-deficient cancer. The specimen was PBMCs, collected less than 7 weeks after starting pembrolizumab.

The CDR3 DNA is TGCGCCAGCAGCTTGACTAGCGGGAGGGCAGATACGCAGTATTTT. Its translation is CASSLTSGRADTQYF. This sequence joins TRBV5-1 and TRBJ2-3; 13 bases fit TRBD2. The CDR3 consists of 15 residues. CDR1 and CDR2 (germline): SGHRS, YFSETQ. J was trimmed by 4 bases and V by 1 base; bases with no gene match: 0.